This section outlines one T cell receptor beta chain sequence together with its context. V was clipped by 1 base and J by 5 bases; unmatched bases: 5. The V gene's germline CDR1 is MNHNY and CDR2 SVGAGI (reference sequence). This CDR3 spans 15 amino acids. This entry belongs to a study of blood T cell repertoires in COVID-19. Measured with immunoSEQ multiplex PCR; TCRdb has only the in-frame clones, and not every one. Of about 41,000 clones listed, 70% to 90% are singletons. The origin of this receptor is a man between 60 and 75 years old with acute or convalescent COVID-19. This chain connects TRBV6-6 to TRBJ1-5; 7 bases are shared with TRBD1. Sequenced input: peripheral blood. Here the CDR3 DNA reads TGTGCCAGCAGTTACTACACAGGGGTAGATCAGCCCCAGCATTTT. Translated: CASSYYTGVDQPQHF.